The 19 T cell receptor beta chains given below trace back to one sample, sequenced in a study of control samples from healthy donors and cancer patients. Method: immunoSEQ multiplex PCR; TCRdb's copy keeps in-frame clones and lacks some. Among 100,000 to 150,000 clones, approximately 92% were seen once, and the ten largest hold 2.5%. What was sequenced was blood. The receptors were gathered from a man aged 40-55 years in good health.

CDR3 in DNA: TGTGCCAGCAGTGAAAGGTCTACAGGGGTTTTCTATAATTCACCCCTCCACTTT. Translating it yields CASSERSTGVFYNSPLHF. This sequence joins TRBV6-1 and TRBJ1-6; 7 bases match TRBD1. The CDR3 totals 18 residues. V was pared by 2 bases and J by 3 bases, with 10 bases of the junction left unmatched. Germline V gives CDR1 MNHNS, CDR2 SASEGT.

The chain links TRBV28 to TRBJ2-7; TRBD2 matches at 7 bases. J was trimmed by 2 bases and V by 6 bases; bases with no gene match: 7. Germline values: CDR1 MDHEN, CDR2 SYDVKM. The CDR3 extends over 14 amino acids. For the CDR3, the DNA is TGTGCCAGCAGCCCCGCAGGACTAGCCTACGAGCAGTACTTC. Encoded protein: CASSPAGLAYEQYF.

This clone was counted a single time. V usage is TRBV11-2 and J usage is TRBJ2-2, with a weak D call TRBD1 (6 bases). Trimming pared 8 bases from V and 2 bases from J, leaving 27 bases between. Germline loops: CDR1 SGHAT, CDR2 FQNNGV. The CDR3 totals 19 residues. The CDR3 DNA reads TGTGCCAGCCCGCCAACAGGGCGGCCCCACTCAGAAAACACCGGGGAGCTGTTTTTT. Encoded protein: CASPPTGRPHSENTGELFF.

This sequence joins TRBV19 and TRBJ2-4, with D possibly being TRBD2 (6 bases). The CDR3 has 13 residues. Germline loops: CDR1 LNHDA, CDR2 SQIVND (reference sequence). The ends were cut back, 8 bases at V and 4 bases at J, with 12 bases in the middle. This CDR3 is CASAGGTKNIQYF. In nucleotides, the CDR3 is TGTGCCAGTGCTGGGGGGACTAAAAACATTCAGTACTTC.

This chain joins TRBV4-1 and TRBJ2-5; no definite D call. CDR1 is MGHRA and CDR2 is YSYEKL in the germline V gene. CDR3 size: 14 residues. Trimming removed 0 bases from V and 5 bases from J, with 10 bases in between. The CDR3 region is CASSQESLGETQYF. DNA for the CDR3: TGCGCCAGCAGCCAAGAGTCCTTGGGGGAGACCCAGTACTTC.

The CDR3 DNA is TGTGCCAGCAGCTTAGGCGACCGGGGCTACCAAGAGACCCAGTACTTC. As protein: CASSLGDRGYQETQYF. The chain employs TRBV7-6 and TRBJ2-5; D may match TRBD1 or TRBD2 (5 bases each). Germline CDR1 reads SGHVS; CDR2 reads FNYEAQ. This CDR3 contains 16 residues. The germline V and J ends were trimmed by 1 base and 0 bases, with 12 bases remaining between them.

This chain joins TRBV18 and TRBJ1-1; D ambiguous. Trimming cost V 1 base and J 11 bases, with 8 bases left between them. There are 11 residues in the CDR3. Germline values: CDR1 KGHSH, CDR2 LQKENI. This CDR3 is CASSPQREAFF. Written as DNA, the CDR3 is TGTGCCAGCTCACCACAACGAGAGGCTTTCTTT.

The V call is TRBV4-1, the J call TRBJ2-7; D uncertain. With 0 bases removed from V and 7 bases from J, the gap between germline ends came to 10 bases. This CDR3 spans 13 amino acids. CDR1 and CDR2 from the germline V gene are MGHRA and YSYEKL. The CDR3 protein is CASSQDQFREQYF. CDR3 sequence (DNA): TGCGCCAGCAGCCAAGATCAGTTTCGGGAGCAGTACTTC.

This chain links TRBV27 with TRBJ1-5, with no clear D. The CDR3 is made up of 15 amino acids. Germline V gives CDR1 MNHEY, CDR2 SMNVEV (reference sequence). Trimming removed 6 bases from V and 7 bases from J, with 19 bases in between. The CDR3 nucleotides read TGTGCCAGCAGCCCGTCGTCTGCGGGAGACCAGCCCCAGCATTTT. As protein: CASSPSSAGDQPQHF.

This clone occurred a few times. The chain uses TRBV20-1 and TRBJ1-1; no reliable D call. V dropped 2 bases and J dropped 5 bases, with 3 bases sitting between them. There are 10 residues in the CDR3. CDR1 and CDR2 from the germline V gene are DFQATT and SNEGSKA (reference sequence). The CDR3, as DNA: TGCAGTGCTAGAAAAACTGAAGCTTTCTTT. This gives the protein CSARKTEAFF.

The V gene is TRBV6-1, the J gene TRBJ1-5; D unresolved. This CDR3 comprises 13 residues. Trimming removed 2 bases at V and 7 bases at J, with 9 bases between. Per germline, CDR1 MNHNS and CDR2 SASEGT. CDR3 nucleotides: TGTGCCAGCAGTGAAAGGGTAGGCCAGCCCCAGCATTTT. It is translated as CASSERVGQPQHF.

This rearrangement joins TRBV7-9 to TRBJ1-4; D gene uncertain. Trimming pared 5 bases from V and 0 bases from J, leaving 7 bases between. The CDR3 totals 14 residues. Germline values: CDR1 SEHNR, CDR2 FQNEAQ (reference sequence). The CDR3 reads CASSGGATNEKLFF. In nucleotides, the CDR3 is TGTGCCAGCAGCGGCGGTGCAACTAATGAAAAACTGTTTTTT.

The rearrangement links TRBV11-2 to TRBJ1-2; D gene unclear. Germline-derived CDR1 and CDR2 are SGHAT and FQNNGV. This CDR3 is 15 amino acids long. V dropped 0 bases and J dropped 0 bases, with 8 bases sitting between them. The CDR3 reads CASSLEGTTNYGYTF. The CDR3 DNA reads TGTGCCAGCAGCTTAGAAGGCACAACTAACTATGGCTACACCTTC.

In its sample, this clone was seen once. The rearrangement joins TRBV5-6 to TRBJ1-2; possibly TRBD1 for D (5 bases). This CDR3 region has 15 residues. V shed 0 bases and J shed 2 bases, with 11 bases lying between them. CDR1 and CDR2 from the germline V gene are SGHDT and YYEEEE. The CDR3 coding sequence is TGTGCCAGCAGCTTGGGCAGGGAGGGCAACTATGGCTACACCTTC. It yields the protein CASSLGREGNYGYTF. Supplemented by reference TRBV5-6 and TRBJ1-2, the full variable domain reads DAGVTQSPTHLIKTRGQQVTLRCSPKSGHDTVSWYQQALGQGPQFIFQYYEEEERQRGNFPDRFSGHQFPNYSSELNVNALLLGDSALYLCASSLGREGNYGYTFGSGTRLTVV.

The rearrangement links TRBV19 to TRBJ1-6; D is uncertain. The CDR3 length is 12 residues. Trimming took 2 bases from V and 10 from J, leaving 6 bases between them. Germline CDR1 is LNHDA and CDR2 is SQIVND (reference sequence). The CDR3 is CASSIIGSPLHF. The CDR3 DNA sequence: TGTGCCAGTAGTATAATCGGGTCACCCCTCCACTTT. The whole variable domain, filled in from reference TRBV19 and TRBJ1-6, reads DGGITQSPKYLFRKEGQNVTLSCEQNLNHDAMYWYRQDPGQGLRLIYYSQIVNDFQKGDIAEGYSVSREKKESFPLTVTSAQKNPTAFYLCASSIIGSPLHFGNGTRLTVT.

The J gene is TRBJ2-2, the V gene TRBV2; D gene ambiguous. CDR1 is SNHLY and CDR2 is FYNNEI in the germline V gene. The length of the CDR3 is 14 residues. Trimming took 4 bases from V and 8 from J, leaving 14 bases between them. CDR3 in amino acids: CASSGWIAEGELFF. CDR3 DNA: TGTGCCAGCAGTGGGTGGATAGCCGAAGGGGAGCTGTTTTTT.

This chain links TRBV6-1 with TRBJ1-1; a weak D match, TRBD1 (5 bases). V lost 4 bases and J lost 1, with 16 bases in between. The CDR3 loop spans 16 amino acids. The germline V gene has CDR1 MNHNS and CDR2 SASEGT. The CDR3, as DNA: TGTGCCAGCAGTGCGCTTGGGAGGGGTAGGAACACTGAAGCTTTCTTT. It yields the protein CASSALGRGRNTEAFF.

The rearrangement joins TRBV5-5 to TRBJ2-2; 7 bases match TRBD2. CDR1 and CDR2 (germline): SGHKS, YYEKEE (reference sequence). Trimming at V came to 5 bases and at J to 3 bases, leaving 7 bases not matched to a gene. The CDR3 has 15 amino acids. The CDR3 DNA follows: TGTGCCAGCAGACCCGGACTAGTTGACACCGGGGAGCTGTTTTTT. The encoded protein is CASRPGLVDTGELFF.

This clone occurred a few times. This chain links TRBV9 with TRBJ2-3; D is unresolved. Germline CDR1 and CDR2: SGDLS and YYNGEE. The V and J ends lost 0 bases and 4 bases respectively, with 9 bases between them. The CDR3 contains 14 residues. The CDR3 is CASSVAPIADTQYF. In DNA, the CDR3 is TGTGCCAGCAGCGTAGCTCCCATTGCAGATACGCAGTATTTT.